These 11 T cell receptor beta chains were sequenced from one sample in a study of spatial heterogeneity in lung cancer. Time point given: blood at routine non-recurrence follow-up after resection. The authors sequenced whole RNA from tumor, nontumor lung or frozen PBMC without sorting. TCRdb used MiXCR to reprocess the 5' RACE reads, holding one entry per CDR3 protein. The sample records around 47,000 distinct CDR3 sequences, less than 9% being singletons. The starting material was PBMCs, obtained at follow-up. These receptor sequences come from a female donor with early-stage non-small cell lung cancer.

This clonotype was observed a handful of times. This chain joins TRBV5-8 and TRBJ1-5; D unresolved. Germline CDR1 and CDR2: SGHTS and YDEGEE. Trimming took off 2 bases at V and 3 bases at J, with 9 bases between the two ends. The CDR3 is 14 amino acids. This CDR3 reads CASSFAPTNQPQHF. The CDR3 nucleotides are TGTGCCAGCAGCTTTGCGCCTACCAATCAGCCCCAGCATTTT.

Concerning this clonotype: One base away lies a much larger clone, so this may be a sequencing read error. This sequence joins TRBV5-5 and TRBJ1-2; D is perhaps TRBD1 (5 bases). Germline loops: CDR1 SGHKS, CDR2 YYEKEE (reference sequence). This CDR3 is built from 12 residues. The CDR3 region is CASSPGTYSYTF. The DNA of the CDR3 is TGTGCCAGCAGCCCAGGGACCTATAGCTACACCTTC.

The chain joins TRBV5-1 to TRBJ2-2; D is uncertain. The CDR3 contains 16 residues. The V end lost 3 bases, the J end lost 3 bases, and 15 bases lay between the germline ends. Germline values: CDR1 SGHRS, CDR2 YFSETQ. CDR3 DNA sequence: TGCGCCAGCAGCTCTTCCCCCTCTTGGGACACCGGGGAGCTGTTTTTT. It translates to CASSSSPSWDTGELFF.

This clonotype was counted at least ten times. V and J are TRBV29-1 and TRBJ2-3; possibly TRBD2 for D (6 bases). Per the germline V gene, CDR1 is SQVTM and CDR2 is ANQGSEA. CDR3 length equals 13 residues. V was shortened by 7 bases and J by 9 bases, with 20 bases between the two germline ends. Written as DNA, the CDR3 is TGCAGCGCCCGCCCTCGGGACTTTGTAACGCAGTATTTT. This codes for CSARPRDFVTQYF.

The table lists this clonotype with many counts. The J gene is TRBJ2-1, the V gene TRBV7-9, with TRBD1 as a possible D gene (5 bases). Germline CDR1 is SEHNR and CDR2 is FQNEAQ (reference sequence). The CDR3 has 16 amino acids. V lost 0 bases and J 7 bases, leaving 16 bases between the germline ends. The CDR3 bases are TGTGCCAGCAGCTTAGCACGTACCCCGCCAGGGAATGAGCAGTTCTTC. It is translated as CASSLARTPPGNEQFF.

This clonotype was picked up many times. V gene TRBV3-1 combines with J gene TRBJ1-1; D perhaps matches TRBD1 (6 bases). Trimming shortened V by 2 bases and J by 2 bases, and 9 bases separated the two germline ends. Germline-derived CDR1 and CDR2 are LGHDT and YNNKEL (reference sequence). The CDR3 totals 14 residues. CDR3 DNA sequence: TGTGCCAGCAGCCAACAGGGGATAAACACTGAAGCTTTCTTT. This sequence encodes CASSQQGINTEAFF.

In this sample, this clonotype turned up many times. In DNA, the CDR3 is TGTGCCAGCAGCCGCGGGGCTAGCGGGGGGACTTTGCGGGATACGCAGTATTTT. Residues: CASSRGASGGTLRDTQYF. The chain couples TRBV7-6 to TRBJ2-3, with 11 nucleotides matching TRBD2. This CDR3 comprises 18 residues. The V gene's germline CDR1 is SGHVS and CDR2 FNYEAQ. With V trimmed by 5 bases and J by 6 bases, 16 bases remained unmatched.

The table lists this clonotype with a few counts. The chain joins TRBV10-3 to TRBJ1-6; weak D call: TRBD1 (6 bases). The CDR3 sequence is 17 residues long. CDR1 and CDR2 (germline): ENHRY, SYGVKD. Between the trimmed V and J ends, which lost 0 bases and 5 bases, there was a span of 14 bases. The CDR3: CAISESSPGVNNSPLHF. The CDR3, as DNA: TGTGCCATCAGTGAGTCGAGTCCAGGGGTGAATAATTCACCCCTCCACTTT.

This clonotype was seen at least ten times. This chain connects TRBV5-1 to TRBJ1-1; the D is unclear. Trimming stripped 0 bases from V and 0 bases from J, with 6 bases between. The length of the CDR3 is 14 residues. Germline V lookup: CDR1 SGHRS, CDR2 YFSETQ. The CDR3: CASSLAQLNTEAFF. CDR3 nucleotide sequence: TGCGCCAGCAGCTTGGCGCAGCTGAACACTGAAGCTTTCTTT.

This clonotype showed up many times. The chain combines TRBV5-1 with TRBJ1-4; D might be TRBD1 (6 bases). In germline, CDR1 is SGHRS, CDR2 YFSETQ. V was shortened by 5 bases and J by 7 bases, with 12 bases between the two germline ends. The CDR3 totals 13 residues. The CDR3 DNA is TGCGCCAGCAGTAGGGGGGACGGTGAAAAACTGTTTTTT. Protein sequence: CASSRGDGEKLFF.

This clonotype showed up many times. The rearrangement joins TRBV2 to TRBJ1-1; a possible D gene is TRBD1 (5 bases). Germline V lookup: CDR1 SNHLY, CDR2 FYNNEI. This CDR3 contains 14 residues. The V end lost 7 bases, the J end lost 1 base, and 13 bases lay between the germline ends. The CDR3 region has the DNA TGTGCCAGCATCCGAGTCGGACAGAACACTGAAGCTTTCTTT. Residues: CASIRVGQNTEAFF.